This entry lists 9 T cell receptor beta chains sequenced from one sample in a study of post-analysis software for immune sequencing data. TCR beta cDNA libraries had unique molecular identifiers. Each CDR3 protein gets one entry after TCRdb re-called the PCR reads with MiXCR. Of some 890,000 distinct CDR3 sequences listed, roughly 58% are singletons. No cognate antigen is known for these TCRs. General observations from the study: The five TRBV segments detected at higher frequency in patients than in controls included TRBV5-6, TRBV5-1 and TRBV20-1.

Sample: blood. The receptors come from a girl between 5 and 17 years old with multiple sclerosis.

The chain uses TRBV29-1 and TRBJ2-5; D may be TRBD2 (5 bases). CDR1 and CDR2 from the germline V gene are SQVTM and ANQGSEA. The CDR3 runs to 11 residues. V was pared by 8 bases and J by 4 bases, with 11 bases between. The CDR3 DNA sequence: TGCAGCATCCGGGAAGGAGAGACCCAGTACTTC. The encoded protein is CSIREGETQYF.

The J gene is TRBJ2-5, the V gene TRBV3-1, with 10 positions matching TRBD2. The junction had 4 bases not matched to a gene; V was cut back by 1 base and J by 2 bases. This CDR3 is 16 amino acids long. Per germline, CDR1 LGHDT and CDR2 YNNKEL (reference sequence). CDR3 in amino acids: CASSQGAGGKQETQYF. Written as DNA, the CDR3 is TGTGCCAGCAGCCAAGGAGCGGGGGGGAAACAAGAGACCCAGTACTTC.

Only a few counts were recorded for this clonotype. The chain carries TRBV29-1 and TRBJ2-6; 7 bases are a match to TRBD1. This CDR3 has 19 residues. V shed 0 bases and J 1 base; nucleotides not matched to a gene: 12. Looked up from germline, CDR1 is SQVTM and CDR2 is ANQGSEA. As DNA, the CDR3 is TGCAGCGTTGAAGAACCAATGACAGGGCCGAATTCTGGGGCCAACGTCCTGACTTTC. As protein: CSVEEPMTGPNSGANVLTF.

The chain employs TRBV6-5 and TRBJ2-3; D is undetermined. The germline gives CDR1 MNHEY, CDR2 SVGAGI. V gave up 3 bases and J gave up 9 bases, with 13 bases separating them. The CDR3 is 13 residues long. CDR3 amino acids: CASSYVGERTQYF. The DNA of the CDR3 is TGTGCCAGCAGTTATGTTGGTGAAAGAACGCAGTATTTT.

A few counts support this clonotype. V gene TRBV20-1 combines with J gene TRBJ2-7; possibly TRBD1 or TRBD2 for D (5 bases each). Trimming took 3 bases from V and 5 from J, leaving 17 bases between them. CDR1 and CDR2 (germline): DFQATT, SNEGSKA (reference sequence). The CDR3 has 14 residues. CDR3: CSASPPQLGDEQYF. CDR3 bases: TGCAGTGCTAGCCCCCCCCAACTGGGGGACGAGCAGTACTTC.

This rearrangement joins TRBV5-1 to TRBJ2-3; TRBD2 matches 11 bases. CDR1 is SGHRS, CDR2 YFSETQ, per germline. The CDR3 runs 15 residues. The trim removed 0 bases at V and 5 bases at J, leaving 2 bases unmatched. CDR3 nucleotides: TGCGCCAGCAGCTTGGCACTAGCGGGAGTAGATACGCAGTATTTT. It yields the protein CASSLALAGVDTQYF.

The chain links TRBV7-9 to TRBJ2-7; 8 positions agree with TRBD2. V was pared by 2 bases and J by 0 bases, with 9 bases of the junction left unmatched. CDR1 SEHNR and CDR2 FQNEAQ come from the germline V gene (reference sequence). The CDR3 is 17 residues long. This CDR3 is CASSLRSPREGSYEQYF. CDR3 bases: TGTGCCAGCAGCTTAAGGTCGCCCCGGGAGGGCTCCTACGAGCAGTACTTC.

This rearrangement joins TRBV20-1 to TRBJ2-5; 14 bases are a match to TRBD2. The J call may be in error: the DNA end matches TRBJ2-7 better. The CDR3 contains 14 residues. Germline V gene lookup returns CDR1 DFQATT and CDR2 SNEGSKA (reference sequence). The CDR3 DNA sequence: TGCAGTGCTGGACTAGCGGGGGGCCTCTACGAGCAGTACTTC. Amino acid sequence: CSAGLAGGLYEQYF.

The chain joins TRBV5-1 to TRBJ2-5; 13 bases agree with TRBD2. V lost 4 bases and J lost 5; bases outside the gene matches: 11. The germline CDR1 and CDR2 sequences are SGHRS and YFSETQ. CDR3 length: 17 amino acids. This CDR3 reads CASSLDGLAGVGETQYF. CDR3 nucleotide sequence: TGCGCCAGCAGCCTCGACGGACTAGCGGGAGTGGGCGAGACCCAGTACTTC.